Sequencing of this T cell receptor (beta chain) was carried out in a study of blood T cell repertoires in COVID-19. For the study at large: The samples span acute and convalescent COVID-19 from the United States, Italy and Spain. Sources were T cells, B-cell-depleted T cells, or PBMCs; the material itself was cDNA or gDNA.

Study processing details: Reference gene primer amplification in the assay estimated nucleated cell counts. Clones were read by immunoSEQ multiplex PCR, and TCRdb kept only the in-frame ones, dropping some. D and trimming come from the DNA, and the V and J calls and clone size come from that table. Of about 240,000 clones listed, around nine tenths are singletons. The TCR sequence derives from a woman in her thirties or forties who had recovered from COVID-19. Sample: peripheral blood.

The CDR3 loop is CASSPYPGTNQPQHF. DNA of the CDR3: TGTGCCAGCTCACCCTACCCGGGAACCAATCAGCCCCAGCATTTT. This chain connects TRBV18 to TRBJ1-5; D is unclear. V lost 3 bases and J 3 bases, leaving 12 bases between the germline ends. Germline assignment: CDR1 KGHSH and CDR2 LQKENI. The length of the CDR3 is 15 residues. Together with reference TRBV18 and TRBJ1-5, the CDR3 gives the full variable domain: NAGVMQNPRHLVRRRGQEARLRCSPMKGHSHVYWYRQLPEEGLKFMVYLQKENIIDESGMPKERFSAEFPKEGPSILRIQQVVRGDSAAYFCASSPYPGTNQPQHFGDGTRLSIL.